This passage covers 29 T cell receptor beta chains from one sample sequenced in a study of beta chain features in type 1 diabetes. Study observations and caveats: All four CD4+ subsets of Type 1 diabetes patients contained TCRB CDR3s that were moderately but significantly shorter.

No antigen has been assigned to these receptors. Of the isolated RNA, all was reverse transcribed, and so the sequenced material was expressed TCRB transcripts. TCRdb's table, derived via immunoSEQ multiplex PCR, lists solely in-frame clones and lacks some. This sample has 250,000 to 350,000 clones; approximately 14% occur once, and the top ten carry 0.017%. Sequencing was performed on naive CD4+ T cells from blood. Receptor source: a man aged 25-45 years with type 1 diabetes.

This clone has just a few counts. V and J are TRBV11-2 and TRBJ1-1, with D unresolved. Between the trimmed V and J ends, which lost 5 bases and 0 bases, there was a span of 7 bases. The CDR3 has 13 amino acids. CDR1 is SGHAT, CDR2 FQNNGV, per germline. The CDR3 here is CASSVGLNTEAFF. The CDR3 coding sequence is TGTGCCAGCAGCGTAGGGCTGAACACTGAAGCTTTCTTT.

This clone appeared a few times. This rearrangement joins TRBV29-1 to TRBJ1-1, with 8 bases matching TRBD1. There are 15 residues in the CDR3. Germline values: CDR1 SQVTM, CDR2 ANQGSEA. Trimming took 6 bases from V and 3 from J; bases not matched to a gene: 12. CDR3 DNA: TGCAGCGTGGTTCCCAGGGGGCTCAAAGACACTGAAGCTTTCTTT. Translation gives CSVVPRGLKDTEAFF.

CDR3 DNA: TGTGCCAGCAGCTCCACCGGGACACGGTACGAGCAGTACTTC. It yields the protein CASSSTGTRYEQYF. The chain uses TRBV7-2 and TRBJ2-7; weak D call: TRBD1 (6 bases). CDR1 is SGHTA and CDR2 is FQGNSA in the germline V gene. The V and J ends lost 4 bases and 4 bases respectively, with 14 bases between them. This CDR3 contains 14 residues.

V usage is TRBV29-1 and J usage is TRBJ2-7; 8 bases line up with TRBD1. CDR3 length: 13 residues. The V segment lost 4 bases and the J segment 5 bases; nucleotides outside the gene matches: 7. Germline loops: CDR1 SQVTM, CDR2 ANQGSEA. The CDR3 region has the DNA TGCAGCGTTGGGAGACAGGGGAACCACGAGCAGTACTTC. Amino acid sequence: CSVGRQGNHEQYF.

The V call is TRBV7-9, the J call TRBJ1-1; no reliable D call. V gave up 1 base and J gave up 1 base, with 7 bases separating them. The CDR3 spans 14 residues. Germline V gene data show CDR1 as SEHNR and CDR2 as FQNEAQ (reference sequence). Written as DNA, the CDR3 is TGTGCCAGCAGCTTAGAATGGGCGAACACTGAAGCTTTCTTT. It specifies CASSLEWANTEAFF.

The gene calls are TRBV7-9 and TRBJ1-2; TRBD1 is a possible D gene (6 bases). CDR3 size: 15 residues. V was shortened by 5 bases and J by 3 bases, with 16 bases between the two germline ends. Germline CDR1 is SEHNR and CDR2 is FQNEAQ (reference sequence). This CDR3 is CASSPPSGAYYGYTF. CDR3 DNA: TGTGCCAGCAGCCCCCCGTCAGGGGCCTACTATGGCTACACCTTC.

V is TRBV9 and J is TRBJ2-7; the D gene is possibly TRBD1 (6 bases). This CDR3 spans 14 amino acids. V was pared by 0 bases and J by 3 bases, with 10 bases between. Germline V lookup: CDR1 SGDLS, CDR2 YYNGEE. The CDR3 spells CASSVEGVLYEQYF. CDR3 coding DNA: TGTGCCAGCAGCGTAGAGGGGGTTCTCTACGAGCAGTACTTC.

This clone was picked up a small number of times. This chain uses TRBV7-9 with TRBJ2-1; 8 bases line up with TRBD2. Trimming cost V 5 bases and J 7 bases; bases outside gene matches: 19. This CDR3 contains 18 residues. In germline, CDR1 is SEHNR, CDR2 FQNEAQ (reference sequence). DNA of the CDR3: TGTGCCAGCAGCCGTCTTGCGGGAGGCCGACCGGGATGGAATGAGCAGTTCTTC. Protein sequence: CASSRLAGGRPGWNEQFF.

This sequence joins TRBV5-1 and TRBJ2-7; 13 nucleotides line up with TRBD2. Germline CDR1 reads SGHRS; CDR2 reads YFSETQ. After removal of 4 bases from V and 5 bases from J, the junction contained 12 bases not matched to a gene. This CDR3 has 17 residues. The CDR3 here is CASSDSGTSGAWDEQYF. The CDR3 DNA sequence: TGCGCCAGCAGCGATTCCGGGACTAGCGGGGCGTGGGACGAGCAGTACTTC.

The V gene is TRBV28, the J gene TRBJ2-3, with TRBD1 identical over 9 bases. The CDR3 is 15 residues long. Looked up from germline, CDR1 is MDHEN and CDR2 is SYDVKM. V dropped 1 base and J dropped 5; count of bases not matched to a gene: 4. The CDR3: CASSLSGTGRDTQYF. CDR3 DNA sequence: TGTGCCAGCAGTTTATCCGGGACAGGGAGAGATACGCAGTATTTT.

The genes are TRBV7-3 and TRBJ1-1; no firm D call. V lost 2 bases to trimming and J lost 1 base, with 11 bases between them. Germline CDR1 and CDR2: SGHTA and FQGTGA. The CDR3 length is 15 residues. CDR3 sequence reads: CASSLLEIANTEAFF. The CDR3 region has the DNA TGTGCCAGCAGCTTACTCGAGATAGCGAACACTGAAGCTTTCTTT.

The J gene is TRBJ2-7, the V gene TRBV30, with a possible D match to TRBD2 (6 bases). CDR3 length: 13 residues. Germline-derived CDR1 and CDR2 are GTSNPN and SVGIG (reference sequence). V lost 3 bases and J 7 bases, leaving 16 bases between the germline ends. The chain's CDR3 is CAWRRDDPWEQYF. The CDR3 nucleotides are TGTGCCTGGAGGCGGGACGACCCTTGGGAGCAGTACTTC.

The chain employs TRBV7-9 and TRBJ2-7; tentatively, D is TRBD1 (5 bases). The V gene's germline CDR1 is SEHNR and CDR2 FQNEAQ (reference sequence). The CDR3 has 12 residues. Trimming removed 4 bases at V and 6 bases at J, with 10 bases between. The CDR3 coding sequence is TGTGCCAGCAGCTCCGACAGTGGCGAGCAGTACTTC. This translates into CASSSDSGEQYF.

This chain uses TRBV29-1 with TRBJ2-1; 10 bases are shared with TRBD2. Germline V gene lookup returns CDR1 SQVTM and CDR2 ANQGSEA. The CDR3 extends over 16 amino acids. V lost 2 bases to trimming and J lost 0 bases; unmatched junction nucleotides: 4. CDR3 in amino acids: CSVESGLADSYNEQFF. The CDR3 DNA follows: TGCAGCGTTGAATCTGGACTAGCGGACTCCTACAATGAGCAGTTCTTC.

This clone was observed a handful of times. The chain employs TRBV9 and TRBJ2-1, with 9 bases lining up with TRBD2. V trimming: 0 bases; J trimming: 10 bases; junction bases outside the gene matches: 11. CDR3 length equals 16 residues. Germline V gene sequence: CDR1 SGDLS, CDR2 YYNGEE. CDR3 region: CASSVVAGGDLGEQFF. The CDR3 bases are TGTGCCAGCAGCGTAGTGGCGGGAGGGGACCTCGGGGAGCAGTTCTTC.

This clone appeared a few times. The chain employs TRBV29-1 and TRBJ2-7, with TRBD1 identical over 7 bases. V gave up 7 bases and J gave up 1 base; unmatched junction bases: 7. The CDR3 consists of 13 residues. Germline-derived CDR1 and CDR2 are SQVTM and ANQGSEA. CDR3 in DNA: TGCAGCGCTGTCCGGGACAGTTCCTACGAGCAGTACTTC. Translation gives CSAVRDSSYEQYF.

The table lists this clone with a few counts. The rearrangement links TRBV6-5 to TRBJ1-1; D is unresolved. Trimming pared 10 bases from V and 0 bases from J, leaving 12 bases between. Germline V CDR1 and CDR2: MNHEY, SVGAGI. This CDR3 contains 13 residues. CDR3 DNA: TGTGCCACTAGGCACGGGATGAACACTGAAGCTTTCTTT. Its protein is CATRHGMNTEAFF.

This sequence joins TRBV28 and TRBJ2-1, with 7 bases matching TRBD2. The V segment lost 5 bases and the J segment 0 bases; nucleotides outside the gene matches: 7. The CDR3 is 16 residues long. The germline gives CDR1 MDHEN, CDR2 SYDVKM. The CDR3 is CASSPASGTSYNEQFF. In nucleotides, the CDR3 is TGTGCCAGCAGTCCGGCGAGCGGGACCTCCTACAATGAGCAGTTCTTC.

The sample holds a few counts of this clone. V gene TRBV6-5 combines with J gene TRBJ2-3, with 7 nucleotides matching TRBD2. The trim removed 2 bases at V and 2 bases at J, leaving 4 bases unmatched. The CDR3 has 15 amino acids. Germline values: CDR1 MNHEY, CDR2 SVGAGI. CDR3 protein: CASSYRGLNTDTQYF. The CDR3 nucleotides read TGTGCCAGCAGTTACAGGGGACTAAACACAGATACGCAGTATTTT.

This clone was found a few times. The chain couples TRBV15 to TRBJ1-5; the match to TRBD1 covers 9 bases. The CDR3 has 14 amino acids. J gave up 6 bases and V 4 bases, and 4 bases lay outside the gene matches. Germline CDR1 and CDR2: LNHNV and YYDKDF (reference sequence). The CDR3 DNA reads TGTGCCACCAGCACTGGACAGGGGAGTCAGCCCCAGCATTTT. Amino acids: CATSTGQGSQPQHF.

The chain combines TRBV5-4 with TRBJ2-1, with D unresolved. Trimming pared 0 bases from V and 0 bases from J, leaving 7 bases between. CDR1 and CDR2 (germline): SGHNT, YYREEE (reference sequence). The CDR3 consists of 15 residues. The CDR3 DNA reads as TGTGCCAGCAGCTTGGAGAGTAGCTCCTACAATGAGCAGTTCTTC. Translation: CASSLESSSYNEQFF.

The chain combines TRBV9 with TRBJ2-7; D call uncertain. Germline CDR1 reads SGDLS; CDR2 reads YYNGEE. This CDR3 spans 14 amino acids. Trimming stripped 0 bases from V and 6 bases from J, with 13 bases between. In nucleotides, the CDR3 is TGTGCCAGCAGCGTAGCACCAGGATTCCTCGAGCAGTACTTC. This translates into CASSVAPGFLEQYF.

This rearrangement joins TRBV28 to TRBJ2-5, with a weak D call TRBD2 (7 bases). V was shortened by 5 bases and J by 4 bases, with 23 bases between the two germline ends. The CDR3 runs 17 residues. Per the germline V gene, CDR1 is MDHEN and CDR2 is SYDVKM. This chain's CDR3 is CASSLSLGAGDRETQYF. CDR3 nucleotide sequence: TGTGCCAGCAGTCTTTCCTTGGGGGCGGGAGATCGAGAGACCCAGTACTTC. The complete variable domain, with remaining parts taken from reference TRBV28 and TRBJ2-5, reads DVKVTQSSRYLVKRTGEKVFLECVQDMDHENMFWYRQDPGLGLRLIYFSYDVKMKEKGDIPEGYSVSREKKERFSLILESASTNQTSMYLCASSLSLGAGDRETQYFGPGTRLLVL.

This clone was counted a few times. The V gene is TRBV5-1, the J gene TRBJ1-5, with 11 bases that match TRBD1. V was pared by 5 bases and J by 7 bases, with 8 bases of the junction left unmatched. Germline V lookup: CDR1 SGHRS, CDR2 YFSETQ. This CDR3 comprises 15 residues. The CDR3 reads CASSSGQGAGQPQHF. CDR3 DNA: TGCGCCAGCAGTTCTGGACAGGGGGCCGGACAGCCCCAGCATTTT.

The V and J genes are TRBV7-9 and TRBJ1-2; tentative D call: TRBD1 (5 bases). This CDR3 has 16 amino acids. V was clipped by 2 bases and J by 3 bases, with 16 bases between them. Germline CDR1 reads SEHNR; CDR2 reads FQNEAQ (reference sequence). The CDR3 spells CASSLTSGRSYYGYTF. CDR3 in DNA: TGTGCCAGCAGCTTAACTTCAGGGCGCTCTTACTATGGCTACACCTTC.

The chain is built from TRBV4-3 and TRBJ1-2, with D perhaps TRBD1 (6 bases). The CDR3 contains 14 residues. CDR1 is LGHNA and CDR2 is YSLEER in the germline V gene. V was clipped by 6 bases and J by 2 bases, with 13 bases between them. The CDR3 reads CASSRDTENYGYTF. The CDR3 coding sequence is TGCGCCAGCAGTCGGGACACCGAAAACTATGGCTACACCTTC.

In its sample, this clone was seen a few times. The chain employs TRBV7-9 and TRBJ1-1; weak D call: TRBD1 (5 bases). V was pared by 3 bases and J by 4 bases, with 15 bases between. Germline V gives CDR1 SEHNR, CDR2 FQNEAQ (reference sequence). The CDR3 contains 15 residues. In DNA, the CDR3 is TGTGCCAGCAGCTTCTTGGGGAAGGGGATCACTGAAGCTTTCTTT. Amino acid sequence: CASSFLGKGITEAFF.

V usage is TRBV27 and J usage is TRBJ1-5; D possibly corresponds to TRBD1 (6 bases). V was shortened by 2 bases and J by 7 bases, with 9 bases between the two germline ends. The CDR3 has 13 residues. Germline CDR1 and CDR2: MNHEY and SMNVEV (reference sequence). CDR3 region: CASSLVGGQPQHF. The CDR3 DNA reads TGTGCCAGCAGTTTAGTAGGGGGACAGCCCCAGCATTTT.

The rearrangement joins TRBV5-1 to TRBJ2-1; 7 nucleotides line up with TRBD2. The CDR3 is 16 residues long. Germline CDR1 reads SGHRS; CDR2 reads YFSETQ. V gave up 5 bases and J gave up 0 bases; unmatched junction bases: 8. CDR3 bases: TGCGCCAGCAGTCAGCGGGACCTAAGCTCCTACAATGAGCAGTTCTTC. Its translation: CASSQRDLSSYNEQFF.